Below, one T cell receptor beta chain is given with its context. These data are taken from a study of cytomegalovirus exposure and HLA in healthy donors. The PCR ran on 60 Vbeta and 13 Jbeta primers. The table came from immunoSEQ multiplex PCR; TCRdb's copy has only in-frame clones and leaves some out. The listing contains about 200,000 clones. The clonotype was recovered from a girl between 2 and 10 years old in good health and CMV-seropositive. Material: PBMCs.

The CDR3 sequence is CASSPDSGTDTQYF. For the CDR3, the DNA is TGTGCCAGCAGTCCTGACTCCGGCACAGATACGCAGTATTTT. V is TRBV28 and J is TRBJ2-3, with D unresolved. Germline values: CDR1 MDHEN, CDR2 SYDVKM. Trimming removed 5 bases at V and 1 base at J, with 10 bases between. There are 14 residues in the CDR3. The variable domain in full, with the rest retrieved from reference TRBV28 and TRBJ2-3, is DVKVTQSSRYLVKRTGEKVFLECVQDMDHENMFWYRQDPGLGLRLIYFSYDVKMKEKGDIPEGYSVSREKKERFSLILESASTNQTSMYLCASSPDSGTDTQYFGPGTRLTVL.